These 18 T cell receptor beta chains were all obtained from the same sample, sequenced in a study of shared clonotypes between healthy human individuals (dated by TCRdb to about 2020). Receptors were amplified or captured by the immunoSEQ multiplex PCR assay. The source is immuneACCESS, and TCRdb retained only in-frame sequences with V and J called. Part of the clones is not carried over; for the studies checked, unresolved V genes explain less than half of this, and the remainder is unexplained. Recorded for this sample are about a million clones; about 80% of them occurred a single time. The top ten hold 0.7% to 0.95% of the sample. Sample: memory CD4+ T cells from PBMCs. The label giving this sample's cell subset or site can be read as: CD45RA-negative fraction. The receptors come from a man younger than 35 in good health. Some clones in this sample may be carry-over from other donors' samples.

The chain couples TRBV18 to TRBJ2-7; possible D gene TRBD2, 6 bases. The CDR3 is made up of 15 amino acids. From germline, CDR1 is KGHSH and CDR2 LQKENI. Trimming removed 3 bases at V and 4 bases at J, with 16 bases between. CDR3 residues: CASSPSMGGIYEQYF. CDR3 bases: TGTGCCAGCTCACCCTCGATGGGGGGTATATACGAGCAGTACTTC.

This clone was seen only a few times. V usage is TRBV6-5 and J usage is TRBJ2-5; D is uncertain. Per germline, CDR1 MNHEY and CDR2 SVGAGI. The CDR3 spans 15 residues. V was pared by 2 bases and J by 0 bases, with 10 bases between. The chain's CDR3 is CASSYGRAHQETQYF. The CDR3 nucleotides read TGTGCCAGCAGTTACGGACGGGCCCACCAAGAGACCCAGTACTTC.

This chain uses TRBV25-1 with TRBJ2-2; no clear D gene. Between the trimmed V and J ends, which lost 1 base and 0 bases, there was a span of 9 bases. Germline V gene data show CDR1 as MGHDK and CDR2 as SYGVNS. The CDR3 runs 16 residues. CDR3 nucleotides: TGTGCCAGCAGTGAATTAAGTGCCCCGAACACCGGGGAGCTGTTTTTT. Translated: CASSELSAPNTGELFF. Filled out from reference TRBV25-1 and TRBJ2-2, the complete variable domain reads EADIYQTPRYLVIGTGKKITLECSQTMGHDKMYWYQQDPGMELHLIHYSYGVNSTEKGDLSSESTVSRIRTEHFPLTLESARPSHTSQYLCASSELSAPNTGELFFGEGSRLTVL.

CDR3 sequence (DNA): TGCAGTGGGAATGGAGGCTACACCTTC. As protein: CSGNGGYTF. V gene TRBV20-1 combines with J gene TRBJ1-2; D unclear. Per the germline V gene, CDR1 is DFQATT and CDR2 is SNEGSKA (reference sequence). There are 9 residues in the CDR3. Trimming took 7 bases from V and 8 from J, leaving 8 bases between them.

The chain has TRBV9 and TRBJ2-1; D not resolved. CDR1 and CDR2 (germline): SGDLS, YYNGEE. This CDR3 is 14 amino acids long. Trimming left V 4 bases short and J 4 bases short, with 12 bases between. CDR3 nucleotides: TGTGCCAGCAGCCCCCCGGGCGGTTACAATGAGCAGTTCTTC. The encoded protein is CASSPPGGYNEQFF.

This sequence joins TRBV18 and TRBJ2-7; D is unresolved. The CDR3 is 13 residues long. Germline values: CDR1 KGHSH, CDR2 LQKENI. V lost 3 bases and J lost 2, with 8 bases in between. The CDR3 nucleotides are TGTGCCAGCTCACCCACATTAACCTACGAGCAGTACTTC. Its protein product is CASSPTLTYEQYF. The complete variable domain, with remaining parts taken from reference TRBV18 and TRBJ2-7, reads NAGVMQNPRHLVRRRGQEARLRCSPMKGHSHVYWYRQLPEEGLKFMVYLQKENIIDESGMPKERFSAEFPKEGPSILRIQQVVRGDSAAYFCASSPTLTYEQYFGPGTRLTVT.

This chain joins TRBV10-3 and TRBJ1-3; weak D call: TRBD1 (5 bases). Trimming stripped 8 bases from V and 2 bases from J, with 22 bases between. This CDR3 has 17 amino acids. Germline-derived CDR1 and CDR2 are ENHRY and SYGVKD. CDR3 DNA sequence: TGTGCCATCCGCCCCGAGGGGTTCCTCCAGCCTGGAAACACCATATATTTT. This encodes CAIRPEGFLQPGNTIYF.

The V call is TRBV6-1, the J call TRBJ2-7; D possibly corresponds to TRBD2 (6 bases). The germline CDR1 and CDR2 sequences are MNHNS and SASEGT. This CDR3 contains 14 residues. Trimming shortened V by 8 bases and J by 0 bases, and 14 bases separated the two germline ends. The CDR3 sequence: CASLPGGGSYEQYF. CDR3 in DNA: TGTGCCAGCCTACCTGGGGGAGGCTCCTACGAGCAGTACTTC.

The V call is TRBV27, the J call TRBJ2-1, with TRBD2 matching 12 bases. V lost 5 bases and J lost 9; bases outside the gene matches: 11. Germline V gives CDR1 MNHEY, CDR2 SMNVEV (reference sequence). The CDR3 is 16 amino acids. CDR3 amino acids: CASSPFLAGGPFEQFF. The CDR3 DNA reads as TGTGCCAGCAGTCCCTTCCTAGCGGGAGGGCCCTTTGAGCAGTTCTTC.

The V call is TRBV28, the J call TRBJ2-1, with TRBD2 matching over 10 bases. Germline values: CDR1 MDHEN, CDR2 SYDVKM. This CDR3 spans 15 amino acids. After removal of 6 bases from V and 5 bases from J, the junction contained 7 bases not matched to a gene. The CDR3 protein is CASSSSGSYHNEQFF. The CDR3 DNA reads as TGTGCCAGCAGCTCTAGCGGGAGCTACCACAATGAGCAGTTCTTC.

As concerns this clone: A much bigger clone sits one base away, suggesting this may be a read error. The CDR3 is CSVSLVQETQYF. The CDR3 DNA reads as TGCAGCGTTTCATTAGTCCAAGAGACCCAGTACTTC. The J gene is TRBJ2-5, the V gene TRBV29-1, with D unresolved. The CDR3 runs to 12 residues. Trimming cost V 5 bases and J 1 base, with 8 bases left between them. CDR1 is SQVTM and CDR2 is ANQGSEA in the germline V gene.

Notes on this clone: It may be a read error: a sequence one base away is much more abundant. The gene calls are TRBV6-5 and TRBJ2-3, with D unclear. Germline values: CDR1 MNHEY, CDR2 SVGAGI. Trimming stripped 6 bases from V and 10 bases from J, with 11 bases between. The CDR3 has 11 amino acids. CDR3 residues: CASSQGNAQYF. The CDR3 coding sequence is TGTGCCAGCAGCCAAGGGAATGCGCAGTATTTT.

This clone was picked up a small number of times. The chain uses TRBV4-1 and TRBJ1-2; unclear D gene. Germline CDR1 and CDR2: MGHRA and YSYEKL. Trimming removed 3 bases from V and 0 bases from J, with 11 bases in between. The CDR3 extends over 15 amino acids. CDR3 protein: CASSQAVDANYGYTF. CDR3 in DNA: TGCGCCAGCAGCCAGGCCGTCGATGCTAACTATGGCTACACCTTC.

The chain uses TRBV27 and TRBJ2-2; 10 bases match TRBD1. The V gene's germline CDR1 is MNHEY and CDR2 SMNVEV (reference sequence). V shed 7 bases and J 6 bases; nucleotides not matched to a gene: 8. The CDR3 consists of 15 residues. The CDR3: CASTADRGRAGELFF. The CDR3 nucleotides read TGTGCCAGCACCGCGGACAGGGGGAGGGCCGGGGAGCTGTTTTTT.

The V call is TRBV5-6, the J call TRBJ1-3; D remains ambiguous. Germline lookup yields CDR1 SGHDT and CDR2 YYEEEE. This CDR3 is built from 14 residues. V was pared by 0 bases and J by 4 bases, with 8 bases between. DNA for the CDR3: TGTGCCAGCAGCTTGGAGTTCTCAGGAAACACCATATATTTT. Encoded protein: CASSLEFSGNTIYF.

The chain's CDR3 is CSAGISYEQYF. As DNA, the CDR3 is TGCAGCGCTGGGATTTCCTACGAGCAGTACTTC. The chain joins TRBV29-1 to TRBJ2-7; D gene unclear. V was shortened by 7 bases and J by 1 base, with 8 bases between the two germline ends. Per the germline V gene, CDR1 is SQVTM and CDR2 is ANQGSEA. This CDR3 has 11 amino acids.

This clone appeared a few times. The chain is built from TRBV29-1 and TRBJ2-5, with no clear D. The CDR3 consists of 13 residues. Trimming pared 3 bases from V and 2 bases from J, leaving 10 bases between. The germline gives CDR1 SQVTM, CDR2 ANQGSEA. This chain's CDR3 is CSVDGQAQETQYF. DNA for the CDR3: TGCAGCGTTGATGGGCAGGCTCAAGAGACCCAGTACTTC.

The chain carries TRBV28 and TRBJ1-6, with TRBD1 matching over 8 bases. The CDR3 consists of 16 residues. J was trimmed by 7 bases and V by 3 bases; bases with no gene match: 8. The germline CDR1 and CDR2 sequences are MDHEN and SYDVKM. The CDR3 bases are TGTGCCAGCAGTTTCCCGTCTCGACAGGGGAATTCACCCCTCCACTTT. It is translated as CASSFPSRQGNSPLHF.